This TCR beta chain came from a study of control samples from healthy donors and cancer patients. V dropped 6 bases and J dropped 0 bases, with 14 bases sitting between them. Germline V gene data show CDR1 as MNHEY and CDR2 as SVGAGI. The CDR3 has 15 amino acids. Profiled with immunoSEQ multiplex PCR; TCRdb holds only in-frame clones, not every one. The data contain 95,000 to 150,000 clones, more than 80% of them singletons. The receptor was isolated from a man in his fifties in good health. The chain employs TRBV6-5 and TRBJ1-1; D is possibly TRBD1 (5 bases). Sequencing was performed on blood. The CDR3 sequence is CASSSYRGMNTEAFF. The CDR3 DNA follows: TGTGCCAGCAGCTCCTATCGGGGGATGAACACTGAAGCTTTCTTT.